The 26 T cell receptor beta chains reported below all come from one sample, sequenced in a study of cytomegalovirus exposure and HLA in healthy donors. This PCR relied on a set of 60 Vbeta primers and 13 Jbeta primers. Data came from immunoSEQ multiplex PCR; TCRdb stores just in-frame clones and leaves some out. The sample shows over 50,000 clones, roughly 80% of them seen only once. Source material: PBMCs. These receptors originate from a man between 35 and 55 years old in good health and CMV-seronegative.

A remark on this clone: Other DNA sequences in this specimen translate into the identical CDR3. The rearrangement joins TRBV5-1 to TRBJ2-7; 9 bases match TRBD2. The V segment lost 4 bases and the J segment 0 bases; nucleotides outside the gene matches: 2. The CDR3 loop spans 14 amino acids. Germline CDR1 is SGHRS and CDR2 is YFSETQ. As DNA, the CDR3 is TGCGCCAGCAGCCTAGCGGGGAGCTCCTACGAGCAGTACTTC. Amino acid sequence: CASSLAGSSYEQYF.

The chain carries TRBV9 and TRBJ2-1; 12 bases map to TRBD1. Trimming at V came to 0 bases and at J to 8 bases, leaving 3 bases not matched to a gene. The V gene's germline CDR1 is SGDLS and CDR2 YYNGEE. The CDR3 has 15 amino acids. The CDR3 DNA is TGTGCCAGCAGCGTAGGAGGGACAGGGGGCTATGAGCAGTTCTTC. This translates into CASSVGGTGGYEQFF.

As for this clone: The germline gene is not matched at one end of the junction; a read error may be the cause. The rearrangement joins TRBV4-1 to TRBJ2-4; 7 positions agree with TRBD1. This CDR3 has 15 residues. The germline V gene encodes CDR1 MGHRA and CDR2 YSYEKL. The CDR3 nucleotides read TGCGCCAGCAGCCAAGATCTTGGGACAGTTCAGGTGGTAGGGTTC. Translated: CASSQDLGTVQVVGF.

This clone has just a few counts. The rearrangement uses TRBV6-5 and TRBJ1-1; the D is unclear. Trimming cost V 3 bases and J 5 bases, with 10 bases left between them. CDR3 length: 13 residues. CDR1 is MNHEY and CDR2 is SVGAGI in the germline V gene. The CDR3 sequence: CASSYTGGTEAFF. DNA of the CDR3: TGTGCCAGCAGTTATACTGGAGGTACTGAAGCTTTCTTT.

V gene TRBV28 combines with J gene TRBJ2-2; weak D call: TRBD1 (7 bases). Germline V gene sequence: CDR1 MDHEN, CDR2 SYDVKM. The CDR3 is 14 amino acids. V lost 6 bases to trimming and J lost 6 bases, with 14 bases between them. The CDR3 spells CASSRGTVPGELFF. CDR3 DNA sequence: TGTGCCAGCAGCCGGGGGACAGTCCCCGGGGAGCTGTTTTTT.

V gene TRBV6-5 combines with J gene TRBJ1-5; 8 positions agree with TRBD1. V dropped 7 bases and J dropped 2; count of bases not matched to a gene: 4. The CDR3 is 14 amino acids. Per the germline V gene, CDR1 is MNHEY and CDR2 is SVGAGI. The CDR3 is CASTDRDGNQPQHF. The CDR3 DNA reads TGTGCCAGCACGGACAGGGATGGCAATCAGCCCCAGCATTTT.

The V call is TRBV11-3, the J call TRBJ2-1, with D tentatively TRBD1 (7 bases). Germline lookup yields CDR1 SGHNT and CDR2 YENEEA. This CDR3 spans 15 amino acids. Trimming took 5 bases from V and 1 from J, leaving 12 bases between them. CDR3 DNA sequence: TGTGCCAGCAGCCCGCAGGGGGGATCCTACAATGAGCAGTTCTTC. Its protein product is CASSPQGGSYNEQFF.

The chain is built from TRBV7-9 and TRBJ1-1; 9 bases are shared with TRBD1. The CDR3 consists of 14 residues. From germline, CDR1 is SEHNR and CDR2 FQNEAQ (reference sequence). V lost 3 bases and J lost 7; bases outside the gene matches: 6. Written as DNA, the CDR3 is TGTGCCAGCAGCTTGACAGGGGGGGACAGTGAAGCTTTCTTT. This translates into CASSLTGGDSEAFF.

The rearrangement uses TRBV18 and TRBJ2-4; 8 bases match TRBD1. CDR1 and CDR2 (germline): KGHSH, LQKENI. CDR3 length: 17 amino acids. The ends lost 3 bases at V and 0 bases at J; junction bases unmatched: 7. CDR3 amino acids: CASSPGQGSLAKNIQYF. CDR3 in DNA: TGTGCCAGCTCACCCGGACAGGGCTCACTAGCCAAAAACATTCAGTACTTC.

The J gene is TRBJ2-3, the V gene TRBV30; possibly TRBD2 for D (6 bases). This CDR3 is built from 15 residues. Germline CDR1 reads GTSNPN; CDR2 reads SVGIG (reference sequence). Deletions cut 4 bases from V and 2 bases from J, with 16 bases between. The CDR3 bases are TGTGCCTGGAACTCCGGGACTGAAAACACAGATACGCAGTATTTT. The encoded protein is CAWNSGTENTDTQYF.

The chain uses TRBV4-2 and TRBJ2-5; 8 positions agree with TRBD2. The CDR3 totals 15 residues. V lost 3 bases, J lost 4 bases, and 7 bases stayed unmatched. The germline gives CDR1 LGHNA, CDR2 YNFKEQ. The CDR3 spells CASSQTGGMGETQYF. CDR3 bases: TGTGCCAGCAGCCAGACGGGGGGGATGGGAGAGACCCAGTACTTC.

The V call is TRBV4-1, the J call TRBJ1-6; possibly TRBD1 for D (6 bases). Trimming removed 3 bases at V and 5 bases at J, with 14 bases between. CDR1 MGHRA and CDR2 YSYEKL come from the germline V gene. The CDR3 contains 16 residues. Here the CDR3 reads CASSHYPTGNNSPLHF. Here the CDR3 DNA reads TGCGCCAGCAGCCATTACCCCACAGGGAATAATTCACCCCTCCACTTT.

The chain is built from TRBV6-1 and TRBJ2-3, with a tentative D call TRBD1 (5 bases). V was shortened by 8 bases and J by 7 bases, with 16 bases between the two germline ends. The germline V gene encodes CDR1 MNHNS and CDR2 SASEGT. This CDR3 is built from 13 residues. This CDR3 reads CASWGDRIYTQYF. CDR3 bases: TGTGCCAGCTGGGGCGACAGAATCTATACGCAGTATTTT.

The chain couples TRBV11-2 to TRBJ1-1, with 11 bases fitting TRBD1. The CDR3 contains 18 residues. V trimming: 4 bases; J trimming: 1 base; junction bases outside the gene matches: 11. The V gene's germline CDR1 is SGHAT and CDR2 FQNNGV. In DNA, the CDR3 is TGTGCCAGCAGCTCGATTCGCCGGGACAGGGGGAAGAACACTGAAGCTTTCTTT. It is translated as CASSSIRRDRGKNTEAFF.

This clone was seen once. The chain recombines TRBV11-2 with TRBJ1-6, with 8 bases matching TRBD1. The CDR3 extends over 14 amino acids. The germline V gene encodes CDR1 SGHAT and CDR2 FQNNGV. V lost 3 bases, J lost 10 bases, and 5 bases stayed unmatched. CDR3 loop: CASSFSGGWSPLHF. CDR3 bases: TGTGCCAGCAGCTTCTCAGGGGGCTGGTCACCCCTCCACTTT.

This CDR3 is CASSPLTGSGNEQFF. CDR3 DNA: TGTGCCAGCAGCCCGCTGACAGGGTCGGGCAATGAGCAGTTCTTC. This chain uses TRBV7-2 with TRBJ2-1, with TRBD1 matching over 7 bases. This CDR3 is built from 15 residues. Looked up from germline, CDR1 is SGHTA and CDR2 is FQGNSA. Unmatched junction bases numbered 10, after V lost 5 bases and J lost 6 bases.

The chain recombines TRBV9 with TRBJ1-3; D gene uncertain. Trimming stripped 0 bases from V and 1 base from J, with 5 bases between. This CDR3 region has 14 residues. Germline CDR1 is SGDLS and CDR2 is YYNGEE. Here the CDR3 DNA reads TGTGCCAGCAGCGTAGCAGTTTCTGGAAACACCATATATTTT. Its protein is CASSVAVSGNTIYF.

The CDR3 reads CASSVVEAVSYEQYF. Here the CDR3 DNA reads TGTGCCAGCAGTGTCGTAGAAGCGGTTTCCTACGAGCAGTACTTC. The chain links TRBV2 to TRBJ2-7, with D perhaps matching TRBD2 (5 bases). Trimming shortened V by 4 bases and J by 1 base, and 14 bases separated the two germline ends. This CDR3 is 15 amino acids long. Germline V CDR1 and CDR2: SNHLY, FYNNEI. The whole variable domain, remainder taken from reference TRBV2 and TRBJ2-7, is EPEVTQTPSHQVTQMGQEVILRCVPISNHLYFYWYRQILGQKVEFLVSFYNNEISEKSEIFDDQFSVERPDGSNFTLKIRSTKLEDSAMYFCASSVVEAVSYEQYFGPGTRLTVT.

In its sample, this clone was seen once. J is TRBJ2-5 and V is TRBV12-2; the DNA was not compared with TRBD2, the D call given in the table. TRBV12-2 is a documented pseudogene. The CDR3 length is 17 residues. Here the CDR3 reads CASRLPDPRGGPETQYF. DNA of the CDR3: TGTGCAAGTCGCCTCCCCGACCCCCGGGGGGGCCCTGAGACCCAGTACTTC.

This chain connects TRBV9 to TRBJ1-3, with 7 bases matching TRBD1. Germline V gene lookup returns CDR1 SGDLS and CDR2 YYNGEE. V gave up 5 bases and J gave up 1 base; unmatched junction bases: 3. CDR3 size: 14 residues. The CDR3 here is CASRATGSGNTIYF. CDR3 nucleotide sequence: TGTGCCAGCAGGGCGACAGGGTCTGGAAACACCATATATTTT.

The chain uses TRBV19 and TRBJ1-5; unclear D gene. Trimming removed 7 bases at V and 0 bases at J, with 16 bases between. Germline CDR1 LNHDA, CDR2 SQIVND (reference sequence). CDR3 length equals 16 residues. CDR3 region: CASNGWRVDSNQPQHF. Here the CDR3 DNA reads TGTGCCAGTAACGGTTGGAGGGTCGATAGCAATCAGCCCCAGCATTTT.

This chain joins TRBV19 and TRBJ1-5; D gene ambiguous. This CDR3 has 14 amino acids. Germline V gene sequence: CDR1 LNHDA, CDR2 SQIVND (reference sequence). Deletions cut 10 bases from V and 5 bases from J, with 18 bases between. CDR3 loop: CATSSYTDYQPQHF. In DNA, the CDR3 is TGTGCCACCTCGTCGTACACAGATTATCAGCCCCAGCATTTT.

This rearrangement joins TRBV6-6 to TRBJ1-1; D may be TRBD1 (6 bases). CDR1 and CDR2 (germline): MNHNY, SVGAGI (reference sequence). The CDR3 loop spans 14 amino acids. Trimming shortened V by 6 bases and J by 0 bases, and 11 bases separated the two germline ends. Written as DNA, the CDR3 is TGTGCCAGCAGCCGGGACAATGTGAACACTGAAGCTTTCTTT. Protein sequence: CASSRDNVNTEAFF.

The CDR3 coding sequence is TGCGCCAGCAGTCCAGGGGACTCCTACGAGCAGTACTTC. Protein product: CASSPGDSYEQYF. The chain employs TRBV10-2 and TRBJ2-7; possible D gene TRBD1, 6 bases. This CDR3 is built from 13 residues. The V gene lost 5 bases and the J gene lost 0 bases, with 8 bases spanning the gap. The V gene's germline CDR1 is WSHSY and CDR2 SAAADI.

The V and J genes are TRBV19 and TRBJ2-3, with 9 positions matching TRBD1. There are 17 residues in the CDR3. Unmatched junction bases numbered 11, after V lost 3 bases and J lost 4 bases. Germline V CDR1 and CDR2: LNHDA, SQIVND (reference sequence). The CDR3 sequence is CASSIFQTGGSSDTQYF. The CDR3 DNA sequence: TGTGCCAGTAGTATCTTTCAGACAGGGGGGAGCTCAGATACGCAGTATTTT.

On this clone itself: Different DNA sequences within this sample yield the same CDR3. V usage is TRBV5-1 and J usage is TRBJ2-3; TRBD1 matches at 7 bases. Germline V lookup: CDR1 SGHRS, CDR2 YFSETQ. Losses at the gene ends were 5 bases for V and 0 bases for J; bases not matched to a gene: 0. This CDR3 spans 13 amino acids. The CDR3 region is CASRQGSTDTQYF. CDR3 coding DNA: TGCGCCAGCAGACAGGGGAGCACAGATACGCAGTATTTT.